This T cell receptor (beta chain) was recorded in a study of glioma-infiltrating T cells after dendritic cell vaccination. Generated by immunoSEQ multiplex PCR, the TCRdb table keeps only in-frame clones and is missing some. Of 93,000 or so clones in the sample, roughly 83% are singletons; the top ten hold around 5.4%. V was pared by 3 bases and J by 9 bases, with 9 bases between. The germline CDR1 and CDR2 sequences are DFQATT and SNEGSKA (reference sequence). CDR3 length: 10 residues. This sequence was found in a human donor with glioblastoma. The rearrangement joins TRBV20-1 to TRBJ2-7, with a weak D call TRBD2 (5 bases). The starting material was blood, obtained before dendritic cell vaccination. The DNA for the CDR3 is TGCAGTGCTAGGGGAGACTGGCAGTACTTC. Its protein is CSARGDWQYF.